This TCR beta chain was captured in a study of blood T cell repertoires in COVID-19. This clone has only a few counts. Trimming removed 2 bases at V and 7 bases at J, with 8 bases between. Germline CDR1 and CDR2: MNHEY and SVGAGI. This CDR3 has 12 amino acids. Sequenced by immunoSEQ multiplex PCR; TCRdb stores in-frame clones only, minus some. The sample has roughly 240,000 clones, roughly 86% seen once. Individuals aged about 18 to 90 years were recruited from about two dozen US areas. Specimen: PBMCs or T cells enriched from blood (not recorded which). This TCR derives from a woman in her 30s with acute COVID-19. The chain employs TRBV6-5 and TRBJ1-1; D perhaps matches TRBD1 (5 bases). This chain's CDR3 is CASSYGGYEAFF. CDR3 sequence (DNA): TGTGCCAGCAGTTACGGGGGGTATGAAGCTTTCTTT.